This is a list of T cell receptor beta chains from one sample in a study of early T cells in non-severe SARS-CoV-2 infection. One entry per CDR3 protein, called by TCRdb with MiXCR from the 5' RACE reads. The sample contains around 70,000 distinct CDR3 sequences, under 13% of which appear only once. The sample taken for sequencing was whole blood. The receptors were sampled from an adult who was a healthcare worker with PCR-confirmed SARS-CoV-2 infection or an uninfected control (not recorded which). Both conserved end residues are part of each CDR3. The order of the fields is clone size, V gene, D gene, J gene, CDR3 protein, CDR3 DNA. The D gene is left open where the match is weak. A row's size may be missing; if present it is once, few, many or a size class.

size: many
V: TRBV29-1
D: .
J: TRBJ2-7
CDR3: CSVPGILKEVYEQYF
DNA: TGCAGCGTCCCCGGGATCTTGAAGGAAGTCTACGAGCAGTACTTC

size: .
V: TRBV20-1
D: .
J: TRBJ2-2
CDR3: CSAKRDVSAGELFF
DNA: TGCAGTGCTAAAAGGGATGTCAGTGCCGGGGAGCTGTTTTTT

size: many
V: TRBV28
D: .
J: TRBJ2-2
CDR3: CASSQPFTGELFF
DNA: TGTGCCAGCAGCCAACCCTTTACCGGGGAGCTGTTTTTT

size: .
V: TRBV20-1
D: .
J: TRBJ2-3
CDR3: CSARSVGGLTDTQYF
DNA: TGCAGTGCTAGAAGTGTCGGGGGACTCACAGATACGCAGTATTTT

size: few
V: TRBV20-1
D: .
J: TRBJ1-6
CDR3: CSAISSYNSPLHF
DNA: TGCAGTGCTATTAGCTCCTATAATTCACCCCTCCACTTT

size: .
V: TRBV28
D: .
J: TRBJ2-1
CDR3: CASAPWSSQGNEQFF
DNA: TGTGCCAGCGCCCCGTGGTCCAGTCAAGGCAATGAGCAGTTCTTC

size: many
V: TRBV28
D: .
J: TRBJ2-1
CDR3: CASSFIEEYNEQFF
DNA: TGTGCCAGCAGTTTTATAGAGGAATACAATGAGCAGTTCTTC

size: few
V: TRBV20-1
D: .
J: TRBJ2-7
CDR3: CSALTRVGPPYEQYF
DNA: TGCAGTGCTCTTACTCGAGTCGGCCCTCCTTACGAGCAGTACTTC

size: few
V: TRBV7-8
D: TRBD2
J: TRBJ2-5
CDR3: CASSHPNGGSLRETQYF
DNA: TGTGCCAGCAGCCACCCAAACGGCGGGAGCTTACGAGAGACCCAGTACTTC

size: .
V: TRBV24-1
D: .
J: TRBJ2-1
CDR3: CATSDLQLGTRQFF
DNA: TGTGCCACCAGTGATTTGCAATTGGGAACGCGGCAGTTCTTC

size: many
V: TRBV28
D: .
J: TRBJ2-7
CDR3: CASSLGTAGANSYEQYF
DNA: TGTGCCAGCAGTTTAGGGACAGCGGGAGCAAACTCCTACGAGCAGTACTTC

size: many
V: TRBV20-1
D: .
J: TRBJ1-1
CDR3: CSAYPGSASTEAFF
DNA: TGCAGTGCTTACCCGGGGTCCGCTAGCACTGAAGCTTTCTTT

size: .
V: TRBV14
D: TRBD2
J: TRBJ2-3
CDR3: CASSRGTSGVDTQYF
DNA: TGTGCCAGCAGCCGCGGGACTAGCGGAGTGGATACGCAGTATTTT

size: .
V: TRBV29-1
D: TRBD2
J: TRBJ2-3
CDR3: CSALRTSGSTSDTQYF
DNA: TGCAGCGCCTTGAGGACTAGCGGGAGTACGTCAGATACGCAGTATTTT

size: .
V: TRBV6-5
D: .
J: TRBJ1-2
CDR3: CASSGTGNYGYTF
DNA: TGTGCCAGCAGTGGTACAGGGAACTATGGCTACACCTTC

size: few
V: TRBV20-1
D: TRBD1
J: TRBJ2-1
CDR3: CSAGQAPHSCNEQFF
DNA: TGCAGTGCAGGACAGGCTCCGCACTCCTGCAATGAGCAGTTCTTC

size: few
V: TRBV20-1
D: TRBD1
J: TRBJ1-4
CDR3: CSAIKDRGATNEKLFF
DNA: TGCAGTGCTATCAAGGACAGGGGTGCAACTAATGAAAAACTGTTTTTT

size: .
V: TRBV10-1
D: .
J: TRBJ1-1
CDR3: CASSESFGAGAGTEAFF
DNA: TGCGCCAGCAGTGAGTCCTTCGGCGCAGGGGCAGGGACTGAAGCTTTCTTT

size: .
V: TRBV6-6
D: .
J: TRBJ2-3
CDR3: CASRGVEDTQYF
DNA: TGTGCCAGCAGGGGGGTTGAGGATACGCAGTATTTT

size: many
V: TRBV14
D: TRBD2
J: TRBJ2-1
CDR3: CASSQDEREDYNEQFF
DNA: TGTGCCAGCAGCCAAGACGAACGGGAGGATTACAATGAGCAGTTCTTC

size: .
V: TRBV7-9
D: .
J: TRBJ2-7
CDR3: CASSQTGYNYEQYF
DNA: TGTGCCAGCAGCCAAACAGGGTACAACTACGAGCAGTACTTC

size: few
V: TRBV6-4
D: TRBD2
J: TRBJ2-3
CDR3: CASSDGLAGDTQYF
DNA: TGTGCCAGCAGTGACGGACTAGCGGGAGATACGCAGTATTTT

size: many
V: TRBV20-1
D: .
J: TRBJ2-2
CDR3: CSARKAGLNTGELFF
DNA: TGCAGTGCTAGAAAGGCAGGACTGAACACCGGGGAGCTGTTTTTT

size: .
V: TRBV5-6
D: TRBD2
J: TRBJ2-7
CDR3: CASSRASGSSLEQYF
DNA: TGTGCCAGCAGCCGAGCTAGCGGGAGCTCCCTCGAGCAGTACTTC

size: .
V: TRBV20-1
D: .
J: TRBJ1-2
CDR3: CSAPLVGYGYTF
DNA: TGCAGTGCCCCCCTCGTAGGGTATGGCTACACCTTC

size: .
V: TRBV4-1
D: .
J: TRBJ2-5
CDR3: CASSQTLMVETQYF
DNA: TGCGCCAGCAGCCAGACCCTTATGGTGGAGACCCAGTACTTC

size: few
V: TRBV7-9
D: .
J: TRBJ1-3
CDR3: CASTKGSSGNTIYF
DNA: TGTGCCAGCACCAAAGGGAGCTCTGGAAACACCATATATTTT

size: .
V: TRBV20-1
D: TRBD1
J: TRBJ1-1
CDR3: CSVTQGARSEAFF
DNA: TGCAGTGTGACACAGGGGGCCCGATCTGAAGCTTTCTTT

size: many
V: TRBV28
D: TRBD2
J: TRBJ2-7
CDR3: CASSLMAGGPVYEQYF
DNA: TGTGCCAGCAGTTTAATGGCGGGAGGACCGGTCTACGAGCAGTACTTC

size: .
V: TRBV12-3/TRBV12-4
D: TRBD1
J: TRBJ2-7
CDR3: CASSLQGQGSEQYF
DNA: TGTGCCAGCAGTTTGCAGGGACAGGGAAGCGAGCAGTACTTC

size: many
V: TRBV28
D: .
J: TRBJ1-2
CDR3: CASRETNYGYTF
DNA: TGTGCCAGTAGAGAAACCAACTATGGCTACACCTTC